A single T cell receptor beta chain is shown here with its context. The entry originates in a study of blood T cell repertoires in COVID-19. TCRdb keeps only in-frame clones here, not all; method: immunoSEQ multiplex PCR. This sample has 140,000 to 150,000 clones, with 70% to 90% found just once. Patients in Seattle were enrolled during active infection, then followed longitudinally. The V gene end was trimmed by 5 bases and the J gene end by 7 bases; junction bases not matched to a gene: 3. The CDR3 runs 13 residues. From germline, CDR1 is SGHTA and CDR2 FQGTGA. The receptor was derived from a woman aged 55-70 years with COVID-19, enrolled during active disease. The sample consisted of peripheral blood. The V gene is TRBV7-3, the J gene TRBJ1-2; TRBD1 agrees at 11 bases. CDR3 DNA sequence: TGTGCCAGCAGCCTAGGGACAGGGGGTGGCTACACCTTC. This encodes CASSLGTGGGYTF.